A selection of T cell receptor beta chains follows, all from one sample in a study of technical replicates of blood from a few donors. Data came from immunoSEQ multiplex PCR; TCRdb stores just in-frame clones and leaves some out. The repertoire holds 84,000 or so clones, with about 93% as singletons. Source material: T cells isolated from PBMCs. These receptors were taken from a human donor in good health. The CDR3 runs from the conserved cysteine through the conserved F or W. The D gene is left open where the match is weak. Some rows mark clone size as missing; the rest say once, few, many or name a class of expanded clone.

clone_size j_call v_call d_call cdr3_length cdr3_aa cdr3_nt
- TRBJ2-1 TRBV5-1 TRBD2 17 CASSLSTSGGQYNEQFF TGCGCCAGCAGCTTGAGTACTAGCGGGGGGCAATACAATGAGCAGTTCTTC
- TRBJ2-7 TRBV2 - 12 CASRETGYEQYF TGTGCCAGCAGAGAGACGGGGTACGAGCAGTACTTC
- TRBJ2-5 TRBV28 - 15 CASSLYSGEQETQYF TGTGCCAGCAGTTTATACTCAGGGGAGCAAGAGACCCAGTACTTC
once TRBJ2-7 TRBV4-1 - 14 CASSQSESVHEQYF TGCGCCAGCAGCCAGTCGGAGAGCGTCCACGAGCAGTACTTC
- TRBJ1-1 TRBV6-6 - 15 CASSSMTGTYTEAFF TGTGCCAGCAGTTCAATGACTGGAACTTACACTGAAGCTTTCTTT
- TRBJ2-3 TRBV5-4 TRBD1 14 CASSRDRVADTQYF TGTGCCAGCAGTCGGGACAGGGTCGCAGATACGCAGTATTTT
- TRBJ2-7 TRBV7-8 TRBD2 13 CATQGLAGYEQYF TGTGCCACCCAGGGACTAGCAGGGTACGAGCAGTACTTC
- TRBJ1-4 TRBV28 - 20 CASSLFLVPRQVFENEKLFF TGTGCCAGCAGTTTATTTTTGGTCCCCAGACAAGTATTTGAGAATGAAAAACTGTTTTTT
- TRBJ2-3 TRBV9 TRBD1 14 CASSVQGVPDTQYF TGTGCCAGCAGCGTTCAGGGGGTACCAGATACGCAGTATTTT
- TRBJ1-4 TRBV19 - 19 CASSKSTTGIPSLGEKLFF TGTGCCAGTAGTAAGAGCACTACAGGGATCCCTTCCCTTGGTGAAAAACTGTTTTTT
- TRBJ1-2 TRBV28 TRBD1 16 CASSPPRGDRAYGYTF TGTGCCAGCAGTCCACCGAGGGGAGACAGGGCCTATGGCTACACCTTC
- TRBJ1-1 TRBV19 TRBD1 14 CASSFLTGVTEAFF TGTGCCAGTAGTTTCTTGACAGGGGTGACTGAAGCTTTCTTT
- TRBJ1-4 TRBV6-1 - 19 CASSDFTTLAYRTNEKLFF TGTGCCAGCAGTGATTTCACTACGCTCGCTTATAGGACTAATGAAAAACTGTTTTTT
once TRBJ2-2 TRBV6-1 TRBD2 18 CASSELIGTIPNTGELFF TGTGCCAGCAGTGAATTGATAGGGACTATCCCGAACACCGGGGAGCTGTTTTTT
- TRBJ1-1 TRBV11-3 - 13 CASSLLPDTEAFF TGTGCCAGCAGTCTTCTTCCGGACACTGAAGCTTTCTTT
- TRBJ2-7 TRBV5-1 TRBD2 15 CASSLPTSGSYEQYF TGCGCCAGCAGCTTGCCGACTAGCGGCTCCTACGAGCAGTACTTC
few TRBJ1-4 TRBV9 - 16 CASSGRNIGSDEKLFF TGTGCCAGCAGCGGCAGGAATATCGGCTCGGATGAAAAACTGTTTTTT
- TRBJ2-7 TRBV7-6 - 15 CASSLGGSGAYEQYF TGTGCCAGCAGCTTAGGAGGGAGCGGCGCCTACGAGCAGTACTTC
- TRBJ1-2 TRBV5-8 TRBD1 15 CASSSGQLKNYGYTF TGTGCCAGCAGCTCGGGACAGCTAAAGAACTATGGCTACACCTTC
- TRBJ2-1 TRBV27 TRBD2 17 CASSRRTSGSPYNEQFF TGTGCCAGCAGCCGCAGGACTAGCGGGAGTCCCTACAATGAGCAGTTCTTC
- TRBJ1-1 TRBV5-1 - 13 CASSLISVAEAFF TGCGCCAGCAGCTTGATTTCGGTTGCCGAAGCTTTCTTT
- TRBJ1-1 TRBV4-1 - 14 CASSQVQRDTEAFF TGCGCCAGCAGCCAAGTGCAGAGGGACACTGAAGCTTTCTTT
- TRBJ2-2 TRBV4-2 TRBD2 17 CASSPLLAGDNTGELFF TGTGCCAGCAGCCCATTACTAGCGGGAGATAACACCGGGGAGCTGTTTTTT
- TRBJ2-2 TRBV18 - 14 CASSQRQESGELFF TGTGCCAGCTCTCAACGACAGGAAAGCGGGGAGCTGTTTTTT
- TRBJ2-7 TRBV30 - 18 CAWRHRGSRGEGFGEQYF TGTGCCTGGAGGCACAGGGGGTCTCGGGGGGAGGGTTTCGGTGAGCAGTACTTC
- TRBJ1-2 TRBV1 - 11 CTSSRYRGYTF TGCACCAGCAGCCGCTACAGGGGCTACACCTTC
- TRBJ2-1 TRBV19 TRBD2 16 CASSAELAGANNEQFF TGTGCCAGTAGTGCTGAACTAGCGGGAGCTAACAATGAGCAGTTCTTC
- TRBJ2-2 TRBV27 - 14 CASSLLGLTGELFF TGTGCCAGCAGTTTATTGGGCCTCACCGGGGAGCTGTTTTTT
- TRBJ2-7 TRBV6-1 TRBD1 12 CASRDRVSEQYF TGTGCCAGCAGGGACAGGGTCTCCGAGCAGTACTTC
- TRBJ2-1 TRBV29-1 TRBD1 22 CSVEAEDRDGLFGRTPYNEQFF TGCAGCGTTGAAGCAGAGGACAGGGACGGACTATTTGGTCGCACCCCCTACAATGAGCAGTTCTTC
- TRBJ2-7 TRBV5-1 TRBD2 18 CASSTRTPTSGSPYEQYF TGCGCCAGCAGCACCAGAACACCGACTAGCGGGAGTCCCTACGAGCAGTACTTC
- TRBJ2-3 TRBV27 TRBD2 18 CASSFLTYGGAVADTQYF TGTGCCAGCAGTTTCCTCACCTACGGGGGGGCCGTGGCAGATACGCAGTATTTT
once TRBJ2-2 TRBV7-7 - 15 CASSKQTGYPGELFF TGTGCCAGCAGCAAACAAACAGGGTATCCCGGGGAGCTGTTTTTT
- TRBJ1-5 TRBV7-6 - 15 CASSLVSRDNQPQHF TGTGCCAGCAGCTTAGTTAGCAGGGACAATCAGCCCCAGCATTTT
- TRBJ2-1 TRBV13 TRBD2 16 CASSDTSAGVLGEQFF TGTGCCAGCAGCGACACTTCAGCGGGGGTGCTGGGTGAGCAGTTCTTC
- TRBJ1-1 TRBV5-4 - 12 CASSGSGGLGFF TGTGCCAGCAGCGGATCGGGGGGTTTGGGTTTCTTT
- TRBJ2-1 TRBV5-1 TRBD2 16 CASSWGSGSGINEQFF TGCGCCAGCAGCTGGGGGAGCGGGAGCGGAATCAATGAGCAGTTCTTC
- TRBJ2-1 TRBV6-5 TRBD2 14 CASRSIAGKNEQFF TGTGCCAGCAGATCCATAGCGGGAAAGAATGAGCAGTTCTTC
- TRBJ2-1 TRBV7-6 - 13 CASSLGTFNEQFF TGTGCCAGCAGCTTAGGGACTTTCAATGAGCAGTTCTTC
- TRBJ1-2 TRBV10-3 TRBD1 13 CAISGTAPYGYTF TGTGCCATCAGCGGGACAGCTCCATATGGCTACACCTTC